Detailed here is one T cell receptor beta chain. Its binding antigen is unknown. No quality values exist for individual bases; no much larger clone is one base distant. In Seattle, one collaborating source enrolled patients while the infection was active and tracked those patients longitudinally over the course of disease. Each collaborating institution followed its own protocols to collect whole blood in K2EDTA tubes. For TCRbeta analysis, collaborator samples were shipped as frozen whole blood, as isolated PBMCs, or as DNA extracted from either sample type. This entry comes from a study of blood T cell repertoires in COVID-19 (dated by TCRdb to 2018 to 2021). The study in broad terms: The collaborator samples originated in the United States, Italy and Spain and spanned the acute and convalescent phases of COVID-19. The material from the prospective study consisted of cDNA or gDNA derived from T cells, B-cell-depleted T cells, or PBMCs. Where available, HLA class I and class II types were taken from metadata supplied by the sample provider and were not determined by assay-based typing. The repertoires were released in a freely available public database intended as a resource for research on the immune response to SARS-CoV-2. Samples came from the ongoing ImmuneRACE study (first 160 participants) plus 1,254 subjects from 6 global collaborators. Deeply sampled blood TCRbeta repertoires from subjects exposed to, actively infected with, or recovered from COVID-19 were included in the dataset. The sample metadata nearly always contained a de-identified subject ID, COVID-19 status, age in years and sex. General conclusions and limits of the study: Clinical and demographic metadata were provided uncurated, with the amount varying by source and participant.

After removal of 0 bases from V and 2 bases from J, the junction retains 12 bases not matched to a gene. The germline V gene supplies CDR1 MGHRA and CDR2 YSYEKL. Spanning cysteine to phenylalanine, the CDR3 consists of 18 amino acids. Left in the record is the CDR3 DNA by itself, 54 bases read in frame from the first base. TCRbeta CDR3 regions were amplified from genomic DNA by means of the immunoSEQ Assay, a bias-controlled multiplex PCR. As for the authors' bioinformatics: The number of nucleated cells in each sample was estimated from the amplification of reference gene primers within the assay. To quantify the absolute abundance of each unique TCRbeta CDR3 rearrangement, sequence reads were collapsed and filtered. For each sample, productive Simpson clonality was calculated as the square root of Simpson's diversity index across productive rearrangements. Sourced from immuneACCESS, this table was stored by TCRdb with only in-frame sequences that have V and J called. A share of the clones is absent; for the studies checked, an unresolved V gene accounts for under half, and the remainder has no known explanation. V and J calls and clone size follow that table, whereas D and trimming were derived from the DNA. Recorded for this sample are around 470,000 clones; about 88% of them occurred a single time. The ten largest account for 0.9% of the sample.

The rearrangement combines TRBV4-1 with TRBJ2-5, with TRBD2 matching 7 junction bases. The sequence derives from a man younger than 35 with COVID-19, enrolled during active disease. Source material: peripheral blood. The CDR3 region: CASSQEGARGGTQETQYF. The sequenced DNA: TGCGCCAGCAGCCAAGAAGGTGCCCGGGGAGGGACGCAAGAGACCCAGTACTTC.